One and the same sample provided the 22 T cell receptor beta chains below, sequenced in a study of long-term antiretroviral therapy in people with HIV. The libraries were made with immunoSEQ v3.0 at survey level. TCRdb's table, derived via immunoSEQ multiplex PCR, lists solely in-frame clones and lacks some. The profile covers about 24,000 clones, with over 80% appearing a single time and about 16% taken by the ten largest. The source was unsorted PBMCs, collected 4.3 years after starting antiretroviral therapy. Receptors originate from a man aged 30 to 39 with HIV.

V is TRBV28 and J is TRBJ2-7; TRBD2 matches 7 bases. CDR1 MDHEN and CDR2 SYDVKM come from the germline V gene. There are 14 residues in the CDR3. The trim removed 6 bases at V and 3 bases at J, leaving 8 bases unmatched. The CDR3: CASSPIGTIYEQYF. In nucleotides, the CDR3 is TGTGCCAGCAGCCCAATCGGGACTATCTACGAGCAGTACTTC.

This rearrangement joins TRBV19 to TRBJ2-1; no clear D. Germline V gene sequence: CDR1 LNHDA, CDR2 SQIVND (reference sequence). Trimming pared 3 bases from V and 1 base from J, leaving 7 bases between. CDR3 length: 14 amino acids. CDR3 sequence (DNA): TGTGCCAGTAGTATCGCATTTTCCTACAATGAGCAGTTCTTC. Amino acids: CASSIAFSYNEQFF.

This chain links TRBV27 with TRBJ1-2; D is ambiguous. This CDR3 has 16 amino acids. The V and J ends lost 0 bases and 0 bases respectively, with 11 bases between them. Germline assignment: CDR1 MNHEY and CDR2 SMNVEV (reference sequence). CDR3 residues: CASSLSFGEANYGYTF. The CDR3 DNA sequence: TGTGCCAGCAGTTTATCGTTCGGGGAAGCTAACTATGGCTACACCTTC.

The rearrangement joins TRBV25-1 to TRBJ2-3; a weak D match, TRBD1 (6 bases). Germline CDR1 is MGHDK and CDR2 is SYGVNS. CDR3 length: 14 amino acids. V was trimmed by 5 bases and J by 3 bases, leaving 12 bases between them. Here the CDR3 DNA reads TGTGCCAGCAGTTTAGCAGGGGTAACAGATACGCAGTATTTT. Its translation: CASSLAGVTDTQYF.

This clone has more than one count but fewer than ten. The gene calls are TRBV7-8 and TRBJ1-5, with D maybe TRBD1 (6 bases). The CDR3 consists of 18 residues. The V and J ends lost 1 base and 7 bases respectively, with 23 bases between them. In germline, CDR1 is SGHVS, CDR2 FQNEAQ. CDR3 DNA: TGTGCCAGCAGCTTAGGTCGCCGGGGGCAGGGGCTGGTCCAGCCCCAGCATTTT. It specifies CASSLGRRGQGLVQPQHF.

The chain uses TRBV9 and TRBJ2-1; TRBD2 matches at 7 bases. Germline V gives CDR1 SGDLS, CDR2 YYNGEE. After removal of 7 bases from V and 4 bases from J, the junction contained 11 bases not matched to a gene. This CDR3 has 15 amino acids. The CDR3 DNA sequence: TGTGCCAGCGATCTGGGGGGGGGAACTTACAATGAGCAGTTCTTC. Translation: CASDLGGGTYNEQFF. Full variable domain (rest looked up from reference TRBV9 and TRBJ2-1): DSGVTQTPKHLITATGQRVTLRCSPRSGDLSVYWYQQSLDQGLQFLIQYYNGEERAKGNILERFSAQQFPDLHSELNLSSLELGDSALYFCASDLGGGTYNEQFFGPGTRLTVL.

The rearrangement uses TRBV10-1 and TRBJ2-4; 10 bases map to TRBD1. The germline V gene has CDR1 WNHNN and CDR2 SYGVQD (reference sequence). The CDR3 runs 13 residues. Losses at the gene ends were 5 bases for V and 8 bases for J; bases not matched to a gene: 3. CDR3 bases: TGCGCCAGCAGTCCAGGGACAGGGGACATTCAGTACTTC. Amino acid sequence: CASSPGTGDIQYF.

The rearrangement joins TRBV13 to TRBJ2-7; no firm D call. CDR3 size: 13 residues. Germline V gene lookup returns CDR1 PRHDT and CDR2 FYEKMQ (reference sequence). Between the trimmed V and J ends, which lost 5 bases and 2 bases, there was a span of 10 bases. CDR3 loop: CASSPKNTYEQYF. The CDR3 DNA sequence: TGTGCCAGCAGCCCTAAAAACACCTACGAGCAGTACTTC.

The chain recombines TRBV6-4 with TRBJ2-5, with 7 bases that match TRBD2. This CDR3 is built from 14 residues. CDR1 and CDR2 (germline): MRHNA, SNTAGT. J gave up 2 bases and V 6 bases, and 6 bases lay outside the gene matches. The DNA for the CDR3 is TGTGCCAGCAGACAATCTAGCGGACAAGAGACCCAGTACTTC. Translation: CASRQSSGQETQYF.

The rearrangement links TRBV7-9 to TRBJ2-3; D uncertain. V lost 2 bases to trimming and J lost 1 base, with 13 bases between them. Germline assignment: CDR1 SEHNR and CDR2 FQNEAQ (reference sequence). This CDR3 contains 16 residues. The CDR3 DNA reads TGTGCCAGCAGCTTATTACCCGCTGTGGGCACAGATACGCAGTATTTT. It encodes CASSLLPAVGTDTQYF.

The chain couples TRBV19 to TRBJ1-4; D is possibly TRBD1 (6 bases). V lost 7 bases to trimming and J lost 7 bases, with 22 bases between them. This CDR3 contains 16 residues. Germline V CDR1 and CDR2: LNHDA, SQIVND (reference sequence). CDR3 nucleotides: TGTGCCAGTAACTCAAGGGCCCAGGGGTTAAGTGAAAAACTGTTTTTT. Residues: CASNSRAQGLSEKLFF.

The V and J genes are TRBV5-1 and TRBJ2-1; perhaps TRBD2 as D (5 bases). The CDR3 is 16 residues long. CDR1 and CDR2 from the germline V gene are SGHRS and YFSETQ. V was shortened by 5 bases and J by 1 base, with 16 bases between the two germline ends. The CDR3 sequence: CASSRTGEWSYNEQFF. Written as DNA, the CDR3 is TGCGCCAGCAGTAGGACCGGGGAGTGGTCCTACAATGAGCAGTTCTTC.

The V gene is TRBV7-2, the J gene TRBJ2-2; TRBD2 might be the D (6 bases). Trimming took off 2 bases at V and 7 bases at J, with 11 bases between the two ends. CDR3 length equals 14 residues. Germline CDR1 SGHTA, CDR2 FQGNSA. The CDR3 DNA reads as TGTGCCAGCAGCTTACGGGAGAGGATCGGGGAGCTGTTTTTT. It is translated as CASSLRERIGELFF.

Remarks on this clone: Compared with germline, one end of the junction differs, possibly owing to a read error. Within the sample, other DNA sequences also encode this same CDR3. This chain links TRBV28 with TRBJ2-3; D possibly corresponds to TRBD1 (6 bases). Per the germline V gene, CDR1 is MDHEN and CDR2 is SYDVKM. The CDR3 is 18 amino acids. CDR3: CASSLEGWTANRADTQYF. CDR3 bases: TGTGCCAGCAGCCTTGAGGGATGGACAGCAAACCGGGCAGATACACAGTATTTT.

J is TRBJ1-5 and V is TRBV28; D is uncertain. Trimming stripped 3 bases from V and 2 bases from J, with 8 bases between. Germline lookup yields CDR1 MDHEN and CDR2 SYDVKM. This CDR3 has 14 amino acids. For the CDR3, the DNA is TGTGCCAGCAGTTTGCGCGGGGGCAATCAGCCCCAGCATTTT. Translating it yields CASSLRGGNQPQHF.

The CDR3 bases are TGTGCCAGCAGTGAATTGGTTTCTAGCGGGGCCTACAATGAGCAGTTCTTC. Its protein product is CASSELVSSGAYNEQFF. This chain uses TRBV2 with TRBJ2-1; 9 bases align to TRBD2. J was trimmed by 2 bases and V by 2 bases; bases with no gene match: 7. This CDR3 has 17 amino acids. Germline lookup yields CDR1 SNHLY and CDR2 FYNNEI.

A few counts support this clone. This chain uses TRBV6-1 with TRBJ1-5, with D possibly TRBD1 on 5 matching bases. The CDR3 is 16 amino acids. Per the germline V gene, CDR1 is MNHNS and CDR2 is SASEGT. Trimming shortened V by 4 bases and J by 0 bases, and 13 bases separated the two germline ends. CDR3: CASSGAGPFSNQPQHF. As DNA, the CDR3 is TGTGCCAGCAGTGGGGCGGGACCTTTTAGCAATCAGCCCCAGCATTTT.

This clone was seen once. The gene calls are TRBV4-2 and TRBJ2-5; D might be TRBD1 (6 bases). This CDR3 is 17 amino acids long. Trimming shortened V by 0 bases and J by 5 bases, and 19 bases separated the two germline ends. From germline, CDR1 is LGHNA and CDR2 YNFKEQ. CDR3 sequence: CASSQDPQGSSGETQYF. DNA of the CDR3: TGTGCCAGCAGCCAAGACCCCCAGGGGTCCTCTGGCGAGACCCAGTACTTC.

The chain's CDR3 is CASSIEDGNYGYTF. DNA for the CDR3: TGTGCCAGTAGTATAGAAGACGGTAACTATGGCTACACCTTC. This chain joins TRBV19 and TRBJ1-2, with D hard to call. Deletions cut 0 bases from V and 1 base from J, with 6 bases between. CDR1 and CDR2 from the germline V gene are LNHDA and SQIVND (reference sequence). CDR3 length: 14 amino acids.

The chain links TRBV27 to TRBJ2-1; D gene unclear. Germline V gene lookup returns CDR1 MNHEY and CDR2 SMNVEV (reference sequence). V gave up 0 bases and J gave up 4 bases, with 13 bases separating them. This CDR3 has 16 residues. CDR3 residues: CASSLSSLVGYNEQFF. CDR3 bases: TGTGCCAGCAGTTTATCTTCTTTGGTAGGTTACAATGAGCAGTTCTTC.

The gene calls are TRBV18 and TRBJ1-4; 8 bases line up with TRBD1. Unmatched junction bases numbered 4, after V lost 4 bases and J lost 0 bases. The germline CDR1 and CDR2 sequences are KGHSH and LQKENI. The CDR3 consists of 16 residues. The CDR3 region has the DNA TGTGCCAGCTCACATTCACAGGGGGCAACTAATGAAAAACTGTTTTTT. Its translation is CASSHSQGATNEKLFF.

This clone was observed a single time. V is TRBV19 and J is TRBJ1-3; 10 positions agree with TRBD1. This CDR3 is 16 amino acids long. CDR1 is LNHDA and CDR2 is SQIVND in the germline V gene (reference sequence). Trimming at V came to 4 bases and at J to 2 bases, leaving 5 bases not matched to a gene. Here the CDR3 reads CASSKRQGAAGNTIYF. The CDR3 DNA reads as TGTGCCAGTAGTAAACGACAGGGGGCCGCTGGAAACACCATATATTTT.